This TCR beta chain was sequenced for a study of T cells after yellow fever vaccination. Whole-study findings and limits: The booster saw the reappearance of most primary-vaccination clones (approximately 97% CD4, about 88% CD8).

Making TCR cDNA involved 5'RACE template switching, which added UMIs and a universal primer site. TCRdb reprocessed the 5' RACE reads via MiXCR and lists one record per CDR3 protein. The sample has around 400,000 distinct CDR3 sequences, approximately 10% seen once. The V gene's germline CDR1 is MNHNS and CDR2 SASEGT. With V trimmed by 7 bases and J by 3 bases, 4 bases remained unmatched. This CDR3 is built from 13 residues. This clonotype was counted many times. Its target is unknown. The V gene is TRBV6-1, the J gene TRBJ2-5; TRBD2 matches 8 bases. The clonotype originates from a man younger than 35 who received the YFV17D yellow fever vaccine. Sequenced here: PBMCs, sampled on the day of the first yellow fever vaccination. This CDR3 is CASTELAEETQYF. CDR3 sequence (DNA): TGTGCCAGCACCGAACTAGCGGAAGAGACCCAGTACTTC.